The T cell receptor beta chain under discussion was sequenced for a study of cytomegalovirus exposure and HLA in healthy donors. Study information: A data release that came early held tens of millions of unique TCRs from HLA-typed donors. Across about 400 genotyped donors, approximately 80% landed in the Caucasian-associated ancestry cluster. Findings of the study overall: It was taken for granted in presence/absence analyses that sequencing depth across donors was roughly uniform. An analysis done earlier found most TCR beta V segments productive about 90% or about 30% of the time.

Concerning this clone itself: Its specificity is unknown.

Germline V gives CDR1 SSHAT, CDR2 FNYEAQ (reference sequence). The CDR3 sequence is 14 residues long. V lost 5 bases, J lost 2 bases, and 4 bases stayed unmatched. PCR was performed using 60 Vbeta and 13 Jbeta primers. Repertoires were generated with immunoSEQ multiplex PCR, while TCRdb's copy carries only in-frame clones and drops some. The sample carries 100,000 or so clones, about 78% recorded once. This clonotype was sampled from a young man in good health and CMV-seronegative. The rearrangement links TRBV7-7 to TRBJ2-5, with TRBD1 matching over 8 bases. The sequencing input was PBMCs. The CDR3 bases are TGTGCCAGCAGCCGGACAGGGTTTCAAGAGACCCAGTACTTC. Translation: CASSRTGFQETQYF.